This entry concerns a single T cell receptor beta chain. Its antigen is undetermined. This entry comes from a study of graft-versus-host responses after intestinal transplantation. Study-wide context: Recipients uniformly received anti-thymocyte globulin induction, followed by tacrolimus and steroids for around 3 years. Study conclusions and caveats: The authors found GvH clones in recipient marrow, some appearing first in ileum or blood.

From germline, CDR1 is MGHRA and CDR2 YSYEKL. V was shortened by 3 bases and J by 0 bases, with 9 bases between the two germline ends. CDR3 size: 15 residues. The protocol was immunoSEQ multiplex PCR, while the TCRdb copy is restricted to in-frame clones and leaves out a portion. The table lists 85,000 to 110,000 clones, under 95% of them singletons, with 1.2% in the top ten. The clonotype comes from a human donor who received an intestinal transplant. The chain carries TRBV4-1 and TRBJ1-3, with D maybe TRBD1 (5 bases). The specimen was unstimulated CD8+ T cells sorted from spleen or lymph node cells, collected before intestinal transplant. CDR3 in DNA: TGCGCCAGCAGCCAGGGACCGAGCTCTGGAAACACCATATATTTT. It is translated as CASSQGPSSGNTIYF.